The 9 T cell receptor beta chains given below trace back to one sample, sequenced in a study of blood T cell repertoires in COVID-19. Libraries were prepared by immunoSEQ multiplex PCR; TCRdb keeps only in-frame clonotypes and omits some of them. The data show some 88,000 clones, approximately 81% seen once. The material sequenced was peripheral blood. These receptors originate from a woman between 65 and 79 years old with acute or convalescent COVID-19.

This clone was recorded once. The chain uses TRBV19 and TRBJ1-2, with TRBD1 matching 9 bases. With 5 bases clipped from V and 3 bases from J, the junction kept 4 bases outside the gene matches. Germline CDR1 reads LNHDA; CDR2 reads SQIVND (reference sequence). The CDR3 is 14 residues long. CDR3 loop: CASSVRQGDYGYTF. Here the CDR3 DNA reads TGTGCCAGTAGTGTCCGACAGGGGGACTATGGCTACACCTTC.

V and J are TRBV19 and TRBJ1-1, with no clear D. The CDR3 consists of 13 residues. V was clipped by 7 bases and J by 0 bases, with 9 bases between them. Germline-derived CDR1 and CDR2 are LNHDA and SQIVND (reference sequence). In DNA form, the CDR3 reads TGTGCCAGTATCAGGAAACTGAACACTGAAGCTTTCTTT. It codes for CASIRKLNTEAFF.

The chain uses TRBV11-2 and TRBJ1-4; 9 bases are shared with TRBD1. Germline values: CDR1 SGHAT, CDR2 FQNNGV. V gave up 4 bases and J gave up 7 bases; unmatched junction bases: 13. The CDR3 extends over 17 amino acids. Here the CDR3 reads CASSSDRGIRSGEKLFF. As DNA, the CDR3 is TGTGCCAGCAGCTCAGACAGGGGGATACGGTCAGGTGAAAAACTGTTTTTT.

V and J are TRBV3-1 (or the pseudogene TRBV3-2) and TRBJ2-3, with 10 bases matching TRBD2. The CDR3 is made up of 17 amino acids. In germline, CDR1 is LGHDT, CDR2 YNNKEL (reference sequence). V shed 1 base and J 0 bases; nucleotides not matched to a gene: 4. The CDR3 DNA is TGTGCCAGCAGCCAAGGGACTAGCGGTTCTAGCACAGATACGCAGTATTTT. Translating it yields CASSQGTSGSSTDTQYF.

The chain combines TRBV6-2 or TRBV6-3 with TRBJ2-3, with a possible D match to TRBD2 (6 bases). Germline lookup yields CDR1 MNHEY and CDR2 SVGEGT. The CDR3 has 15 amino acids. V was cut by 4 bases and J by 2 bases, with 13 bases left in between. The chain's CDR3 is CASSSGLKITDTQYF. DNA for the CDR3: TGTGCCAGCAGTTCCGGACTAAAGATCACAGATACGCAGTATTTT.

This sequence joins TRBV5-1 and TRBJ2-5, with 8 bases aligning to TRBD2. Germline V CDR1 and CDR2: SGHRS, YFSETQ. J gave up 2 bases and V 1 base, and 7 bases lay outside the gene matches. The CDR3 length is 16 residues. DNA for the CDR3: TGCGCCAGCAGCTTGCTGGGTACTAGCGGTCAAGAGACCCAGTACTTC. It is translated as CASSLLGTSGQETQYF.

The chain combines TRBV6-5 with TRBJ1-4; 7 nucleotides line up with TRBD1. The CDR3 has 14 amino acids. Trimming cost V 6 bases and J 8 bases; bases outside gene matches: 9. Germline CDR1 MNHEY, CDR2 SVGAGI. The chain's CDR3 is CASRVDRVGEKLFF. CDR3 nucleotides: TGTGCCAGCAGAGTAGACAGGGTTGGAGAAAAACTGTTTTTT.

About this clone itself: The junction departs from germline at one end; a sequencing error may be responsible. J is TRBJ1-2 and V is TRBV6-2 or TRBV6-3, with 7 nucleotides matching TRBD1. The CDR3 is 11 amino acids. Germline V gene sequence: CDR1 MNHEY, CDR2 SVGEGT. The CDR3 DNA reads TGTGCCAGCAGTTACCAGGGGGGACAGATCTTC. Translation gives CASSYQGGQIF.

The chain employs TRBV19 and TRBJ1-2; TRBD1 matches 7 bases. The CDR3 totals 17 residues. Germline V gene lookup returns CDR1 LNHDA and CDR2 SQIVND (reference sequence). Trimming cost V 5 bases and J 7 bases; bases outside gene matches: 19. The CDR3 region is CASSVAPVDRVLRGYTF. The CDR3 nucleotides are TGTGCCAGTAGTGTGGCCCCGGTAGACAGGGTCCTCCGTGGCTACACCTTC.